The entry below describes one T cell receptor (beta chain). The study counted Cohort 3 donors as recovered given two negative PCRs, clearance, or symptom resolution. This sample is drawn from a study of blood T cell repertoires in COVID-19. Study at large: There were acute and convalescent COVID-19 samples, and they came from the United States, Italy and Spain.

CDR1 is KGHSH, CDR2 LQKENI, per germline. Trimming removed 0 bases from V and 2 bases from J; junction bases left unmatched: 7. The CDR3 has 17 residues. Authors' methods: Cell counts per sample came from amplifying reference gene primers. TCRdb's copy holds only in-frame clones and misses some; the assay was immunoSEQ multiplex PCR. That table furnishes V, J and clone size, whereas the DNA furnished D and trimming. The table records 250,000 to 350,000 clones, 88% of them present only once. The receptor's source is a woman between 45 and 60 years old who had recovered from COVID-19. Sequencing was done on a sample of PBMCs or T cells enriched from blood (not recorded which). V and J are TRBV18 and TRBJ2-4; TRBD2 matches at 7 bases. This CDR3 reads CASSPPTGGGSKNIQYF. The CDR3 nucleotides read TGTGCCAGCTCACCACCGACCGGCGGGGGATCCAAAAACATTCAGTACTTC.